This passage covers 23 T cell receptor beta chains from one sample sequenced in a study of blood T cell repertoires in COVID-19. Assay used: immunoSEQ multiplex PCR; TCRdb lists only in-frame clones, some missing. The repertoire includes 40,000 to 55,000 clones, 83% of them detected once, and around 5.2% sits in the top ten. What was sequenced was peripheral blood. The origin of the receptors is a human donor in a cohort sampled during active COVID-19.

This rearrangement joins TRBV6-5 to TRBJ2-7, with 8 bases that match TRBD2. V lost 8 bases to trimming and J lost 1 base; unmatched junction nucleotides: 10. CDR1 is MNHEY, CDR2 SVGAGI, per germline. The CDR3 totals 15 residues. The CDR3 protein is CASARDSGVSYEQYF. The DNA of the CDR3 is TGTGCCAGCGCTCGAGATAGCGGGGTTTCCTACGAGCAGTACTTC.

The chain recombines TRBV30 with TRBJ1-3; D may be TRBD1 (5 bases). CDR1 GTSNPN and CDR2 SVGIG come from the germline V gene (reference sequence). Trimming removed 3 bases from V and 3 bases from J, with 12 bases in between. The CDR3 contains 14 residues. CDR3 region: CAWSQPGGGNTIYF. The CDR3 bases are TGTGCCTGGAGCCAACCGGGGGGTGGAAACACCATATATTTT.

This clone came up a few times. This chain uses TRBV9 with TRBJ2-7; D is uncertain. Germline CDR1 reads SGDLS; CDR2 reads YYNGEE. Trimming took off 2 bases at V and 0 bases at J, with 12 bases between the two ends. This CDR3 region has 15 residues. CDR3 residues: CASSVDIGTSYEQYF. CDR3 bases: TGTGCCAGCAGCGTCGACATAGGTACCTCCTACGAGCAGTACTTC.

This chain connects TRBV7-9 to TRBJ1-1; the D is unclear. V was clipped by 5 bases and J by 2 bases, with 18 bases between them. The CDR3 has 16 amino acids. CDR1 and CDR2 from the germline V gene are SEHNR and FQNEAQ (reference sequence). Here the CDR3 reads CASSAKRSAGNTEAFF. The CDR3 DNA reads TGTGCCAGCAGCGCAAAAAGATCGGCAGGAAACACTGAAGCTTTCTTT.

This rearrangement joins TRBV24-1 to TRBJ2-3; 10 bases are a match to TRBD2. This CDR3 spans 15 amino acids. Per the germline V gene, CDR1 is KGHDR and CDR2 is SFDVKD. Trimming took 7 bases from V and 5 from J; bases not matched to a gene: 8. CDR3 nucleotide sequence: TGTGCCACCAGAGCGGGGGGGCCGATGGTAGATACGCAGTATTTT. Its protein product is CATRAGGPMVDTQYF.

The chain combines TRBV12-3 or TRBV12-4 with TRBJ1-1; weak D call: TRBD1 (5 bases). Between the trimmed V and J ends, which lost 10 bases and 2 bases, there was a span of 14 bases. CDR3 length equals 13 residues. DNA of the CDR3: TGTGCCACCAGGGAGGGTCCCAACACTGAAGCTTTCTTT. Amino acid sequence: CATREGPNTEAFF.

This rearrangement joins TRBV7-2 to TRBJ2-3; 7 positions match TRBD2. CDR1 and CDR2 from the germline V gene are SGHTA and FQGNSA. This CDR3 spans 14 amino acids. Trimming cost V 3 bases and J 4 bases; bases outside gene matches: 4. CDR3 region: CASSFLTSADTQYF. The DNA for the CDR3 is TGTGCCAGCAGCTTTCTAACTAGCGCAGATACGCAGTATTTT.

This clone was recorded once. The genes are TRBV19 and TRBJ2-7; unclear D gene. The germline V gene encodes CDR1 LNHDA and CDR2 SQIVND (reference sequence). The CDR3 runs 14 residues. Trimming left V 5 bases short and J 4 bases short, with 15 bases between. The chain's CDR3 is CASSYTFADYEQYF. CDR3 coding DNA: TGTGCCAGTAGTTACACCTTCGCTGATTACGAGCAGTACTTC.

This chain connects TRBV3-1 (or the pseudogene TRBV3-2) to TRBJ1-2, with D unresolved. CDR3 length: 15 amino acids. Germline V gene sequence: CDR1 LGHDT, CDR2 YNNKEL (reference sequence). Deletions cut 0 bases from V and 8 bases from J, with 16 bases between. CDR3 nucleotide sequence: TGTGCCAGCAGCCAAGATACGGGGAAATCGGGGGGCTACACCTTC. Protein: CASSQDTGKSGGYTF.

The rearrangement uses TRBV14 and TRBJ2-5; no reliable D call. V lost 1 base and J lost 4, with 4 bases in between. CDR1 is SGHDN and CDR2 is FVKESK in the germline V gene. The CDR3 loop spans 12 amino acids. The CDR3 coding sequence is TGTGCCAGCAGCCAAGCGCGAGAGACCCAGTACTTC. Translated, it gives CASSQARETQYF.

This clone was observed a few times. The chain couples TRBV4-1 to TRBJ2-7, with 7 bases fitting TRBD1. The CDR3 is 14 residues long. V dropped 1 base and J dropped 2; count of bases not matched to a gene: 2. Per the germline V gene, CDR1 is MGHRA and CDR2 is YSYEKL. CDR3 coding DNA: TGCGCCAGCAGCCAAGGGCAGGGGGCCTACGAGCAGTACTTC. Residues: CASSQGQGAYEQYF.

The rearrangement links TRBV7-2 to TRBJ2-1; 11 nucleotides match TRBD2. Germline V gene sequence: CDR1 SGHTA, CDR2 FQGNSA. J was trimmed by 7 bases and V by 1 base; bases with no gene match: 3. The CDR3 totals 15 residues. The CDR3 is CASSLGSGGGNEQFF. CDR3 sequence (DNA): TGTGCCAGCAGCTTAGGTAGCGGGGGGGGAAATGAGCAGTTCTTC.

This sequence joins TRBV30 and TRBJ1-1; the D gene is possibly TRBD1 (5 bases). The CDR3 loop spans 13 amino acids. Germline V lookup: CDR1 GTSNPN, CDR2 SVGIG (reference sequence). With 2 bases removed from V and 6 bases from J, the gap between germline ends came to 13 bases. DNA for the CDR3: TGTGCCTGGAGTCCCAGGGTAACTTCTGAAGCTTTCTTT. It codes for CAWSPRVTSEAFF.

The rearrangement links TRBV15 to TRBJ2-1; D gene unclear. Germline CDR1 is LNHNV and CDR2 is YYDKDF (reference sequence). The CDR3 loop spans 16 amino acids. Trimming stripped 5 bases from V and 4 bases from J, with 18 bases between. CDR3: CATSSPTEPGYNEQFF. The CDR3 DNA follows: TGTGCCACCAGCTCACCGACTGAGCCCGGTTACAATGAGCAGTTCTTC.

The chain uses TRBV19 and TRBJ2-1; TRBD2 might be the D (5 bases). The CDR3 covers 15 residues. Germline-derived CDR1 and CDR2 are LNHDA and SQIVND (reference sequence). Trimming took off 3 bases at V and 0 bases at J, with 9 bases between the two ends. As DNA, the CDR3 is TGTGCCAGTAGTATTGCGGGTAGCTCCTACAATGAGCAGTTCTTC. This encodes CASSIAGSSYNEQFF.

This rearrangement joins TRBV7-2 to TRBJ2-7; 8 bases are shared with TRBD1. V shed 5 bases and J 7 bases; nucleotides not matched to a gene: 7. Germline CDR1 is SGHTA and CDR2 is FQGNSA. This CDR3 is 13 amino acids long. CDR3 loop: CASSKGQVGEQYF. CDR3 sequence (DNA): TGTGCCAGCAGCAAGGGACAGGTCGGGGAGCAGTACTTC.

The chain carries TRBV4-2 and TRBJ2-7, with 10 bases aligning to TRBD2. Germline V gene data show CDR1 as LGHNA and CDR2 as YNFKEQ. After removal of 0 bases from V and 4 bases from J, the junction contained 9 bases not matched to a gene. This CDR3 comprises 17 residues. The CDR3 is CASSQDFFGTSAYEQYF. The DNA of the CDR3 is TGTGCCAGCAGCCAAGACTTTTTCGGGACTAGCGCGTACGAGCAGTACTTC.

Concerning this clone: Other nucleotide sequences from this sample produce the same CDR3. V and J are TRBV11-2 and TRBJ1-2; 8 positions agree with TRBD1. The CDR3 totals 13 residues. CDR1 and CDR2 (germline): SGHAT, FQNNGV. The junction had 3 bases not matched to a gene; V was cut back by 5 bases and J by 4 bases. This chain's CDR3 is CASSLGQGYGYTF. The CDR3 nucleotides are TGTGCCAGCAGCCTAGGACAGGGCTATGGCTACACCTTC.

This clone occurred once. This chain connects TRBV5-7 to TRBJ2-7; 14 bases are shared with TRBD2. TRBV5-7 is filed as an ORF, its function uncertain. Germline trimming cut 2 bases from V and 4 bases from J; bases unmatched to any gene: 5. The CDR3 extends over 16 amino acids. DNA of the CDR3: TGTGCCAGCAGCTTAGAGACTAGCGGGGGGGAGTACGAGCAGTACTTC. Translation: CASSLETSGGEYEQYF.

This chain uses TRBV10-2 with TRBJ2-7; TRBD1 is a possible D gene (6 bases). Germline V lookup: CDR1 WSHSY, CDR2 SAAADI. V lost 9 bases, J lost 2 bases, and 11 bases lay in between. The CDR3 runs to 12 residues. Written as DNA, the CDR3 is TGCGCCAGTGGACAGCAAACCTACGAGCAGTACTTC. Amino acid sequence: CASGQQTYEQYF.

J is TRBJ1-4 and V is TRBV6-5; maybe TRBD1 (5 bases). CDR3 length: 16 amino acids. Trimming pared 0 bases from V and 7 bases from J, leaving 15 bases between. Germline-derived CDR1 and CDR2 are MNHEY and SVGAGI. CDR3 residues: CASSYSIGQGSEKLFF. CDR3 sequence (DNA): TGTGCCAGCAGTTACTCGATAGGTCAGGGTAGTGAAAAACTGTTTTTT.

V and J are TRBV11-2 and TRBJ1-5, with D tentatively TRBD1 (6 bases). The V gene's germline CDR1 is SGHAT and CDR2 FQNNGV. The CDR3 totals 14 residues. Between the trimmed V and J ends, which lost 5 bases and 3 bases, there was a span of 11 bases. As DNA, the CDR3 is TGTGCCAGCAGCGGAGGACAGCACAATCAGCCCCAGCATTTT. Protein: CASSGGQHNQPQHF.

The chain combines TRBV2 with TRBJ1-3; the match to TRBD1 covers 10 bases. CDR1 and CDR2 from the germline V gene are SNHLY and FYNNEI. The V segment lost 3 bases and the J segment 4 bases; nucleotides outside the gene matches: 3. The CDR3 has 15 residues. DNA of the CDR3: TGTGCCAGCAGTGACGGGACAGGGGTCGGAAACACCATATATTTT. Its translation: CASSDGTGVGNTIYF.